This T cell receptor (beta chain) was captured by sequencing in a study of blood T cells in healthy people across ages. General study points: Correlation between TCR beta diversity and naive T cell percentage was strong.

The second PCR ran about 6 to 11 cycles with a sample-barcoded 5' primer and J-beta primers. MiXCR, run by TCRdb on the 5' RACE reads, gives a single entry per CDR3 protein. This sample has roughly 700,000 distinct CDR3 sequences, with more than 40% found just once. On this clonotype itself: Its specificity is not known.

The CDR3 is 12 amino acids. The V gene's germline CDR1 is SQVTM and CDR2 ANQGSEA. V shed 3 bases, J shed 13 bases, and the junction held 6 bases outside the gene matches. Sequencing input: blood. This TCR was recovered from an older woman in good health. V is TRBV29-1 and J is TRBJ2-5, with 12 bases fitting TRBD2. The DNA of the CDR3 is TGCAGCGTTGAGGCTTCTAGCGGGAGGGGGTACTTC. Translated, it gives CSVEASSGRGYF. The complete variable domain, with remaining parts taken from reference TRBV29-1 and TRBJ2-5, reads SAVISQKPSRDICQRGTSLTIQCQVDSQVTMMFWYRQQPGQSLTLIATANQGSEATYESGFVIDKFPISRPNLTFSTLTVSNMSPEDSSIYLCSVEASSGRGYFGPGTRLLVL.